What follows are 31 T cell receptor beta chains derived from one specimen sequenced in a study of blood T cell repertoires in COVID-19. Libraries were prepared by immunoSEQ multiplex PCR; TCRdb keeps only in-frame clonotypes and omits some of them. This sample has about 200,000 clones, with roughly four fifths found just once. Source material: PBMCs or T cells enriched from blood (not recorded which). The receptors stem from a woman aged 45-65 years who had been exposed to COVID-19.

This chain joins TRBV29-1 and TRBJ1-1; D is unresolved. Germline CDR1 reads SQVTM; CDR2 reads ANQGSEA. Trimming removed 2 bases at V and 3 bases at J, with 10 bases between. The CDR3 contains 13 residues. CDR3 protein: CSVERRQDTEAFF. Written as DNA, the CDR3 is TGCAGCGTTGAACGAAGGCAGGACACTGAAGCTTTCTTT.

The V call is TRBV6-6, the J call TRBJ2-5, with D possibly matching TRBD2 (6 bases). Trimming left V 0 bases short and J 5 bases short, with 13 bases between. Germline V lookup: CDR1 MNHNY, CDR2 SVGAGI (reference sequence). The CDR3 runs to 15 residues. CDR3 coding DNA: TGTGCCAGCAGTTACTCGGCGGGGCCGGGGGAGACCCAGTACTTC. This encodes CASSYSAGPGETQYF.

Here the CDR3 reads CASSLRFGGRNSPLHF. For the CDR3, the DNA is TGTGCCAGCAGCCTCCGATTCGGAGGTCGAAATTCACCCCTCCACTTT. V and J are TRBV16 and TRBJ1-6; D is unclear. The germline gives CDR1 KGHSY, CDR2 FQNENV. The CDR3 has 16 residues. V lost 4 bases, J lost 7 bases, and 17 bases lay in between.

The CDR3 protein is CATSDLSSGAYNEQFF. The DNA for the CDR3 is TGTGCCACCAGTGATTTGTCTAGCGGGGCCTACAATGAGCAGTTCTTC. The chain has TRBV24-1 and TRBJ2-1, with 9 positions matching TRBD2. Germline-derived CDR1 and CDR2 are KGHDR and SFDVKD. Trimming removed 0 bases from V and 2 bases from J; junction bases left unmatched: 1. The CDR3 has 16 residues.

The chain is built from TRBV19 and TRBJ2-2; 7 positions match TRBD2. The CDR3 is 14 residues long. Trimming cost V 8 bases and J 4 bases; bases outside gene matches: 7. Per germline, CDR1 LNHDA and CDR2 SQIVND (reference sequence). CDR3 bases: TGTGCCAGTCAGGAGCGGGGTGGCACCGGGGAGCTGTTTTTT. Translation gives CASQERGGTGELFF.

This clone was seen a single time. This rearrangement joins TRBV18 to TRBJ1-2; no clear D. CDR1 is KGHSH and CDR2 is LQKENI in the germline V gene. Trimming shortened V by 2 bases and J by 4 bases, and 11 bases separated the two germline ends. This CDR3 comprises 14 residues. In nucleotides, the CDR3 is TGTGCCAGCTCACCAGACCAGGCCTTCTATGGCTACACCTTC. This sequence encodes CASSPDQAFYGYTF. Full variable domain (missing parts from reference TRBV18 and TRBJ1-2): NAGVMQNPRHLVRRRGQEARLRCSPMKGHSHVYWYRQLPEEGLKFMVYLQKENIIDESGMPKERFSAEFPKEGPSILRIQQVVRGDSAAYFCASSPDQAFYGYTFGSGTRLTVV.

The chain uses TRBV6-5 and TRBJ2-4; D call uncertain. This CDR3 has 12 residues. V shed 5 bases and J shed 4 bases, with 6 bases lying between them. Germline V gene lookup returns CDR1 MNHEY and CDR2 SVGAGI. CDR3 region: CASSPGKNIQYF. In nucleotides, the CDR3 is TGTGCCAGCAGTCCCGGGAAAAACATTCAGTACTTC.

This clone was recorded only once. The chain is built from TRBV4-1 and TRBJ2-7; 7 bases are a match to TRBD1. The J segment lost 0 bases and the V segment lost 4 bases, leaving 12 bases of the junction unmatched. Germline CDR1 MGHRA, CDR2 YSYEKL. The CDR3 has 17 residues. The CDR3 is CASSPLSGGPSSYEQYF. The DNA of the CDR3 is TGCGCCAGCAGCCCCCTATCAGGGGGTCCGAGCTCCTACGAGCAGTACTTC.

The chain uses TRBV6-5 and TRBJ1-2, with D possibly matching TRBD1 (5 bases). Germline V gene data show CDR1 as MNHEY and CDR2 as SVGAGI. V lost 8 bases and J 2 bases, leaving 6 bases between the germline ends. This CDR3 region has 11 residues. CDR3 amino acids: CASRTNYGYTF. Written as DNA, the CDR3 is TGTGCCAGCCGGACAAACTATGGCTACACCTTC.

The chain combines TRBV7-7 with TRBJ1-3, with unresolved D. The V gene lost 0 bases and the J gene lost 0 bases, with 9 bases spanning the gap. The germline V gene has CDR1 SSHAT and CDR2 FNYEAQ (reference sequence). The CDR3 sequence is 16 residues long. The CDR3 region is CASSLAAGFSGNTIYF. CDR3 in DNA: TGTGCCAGCAGCTTAGCTGCCGGGTTCTCTGGAAACACCATATATTTT.

The chain joins TRBV27 to TRBJ1-3, with 8 bases lining up with TRBD1. This CDR3 contains 15 residues. Germline V gene data show CDR1 as MNHEY and CDR2 as SMNVEV (reference sequence). The V segment lost 6 bases and the J segment 2 bases; nucleotides outside the gene matches: 6. CDR3 DNA: TGTGCCAGCAGCACCGCAGGGGGCACTGGAAACACCATATATTTT. Protein: CASSTAGGTGNTIYF.

V usage is TRBV5-4 and J usage is TRBJ1-2; D might be TRBD1 (5 bases). CDR1 SGHNT and CDR2 YYREEE come from the germline V gene (reference sequence). The V gene lost 0 bases and the J gene lost 1 base, with 13 bases spanning the gap. The CDR3 is 16 residues long. The chain's CDR3 is CASSLDKDTFNYGYTF. CDR3 DNA sequence: TGTGCCAGCAGCTTGGATAAGGACACCTTTAACTATGGCTACACCTTC.

The V gene is TRBV4-2, the J gene TRBJ2-1; TRBD2 aligns across 7 bases. The CDR3 length is 17 residues. The V gene's germline CDR1 is LGHNA and CDR2 YNFKEQ. J was trimmed by 1 base and V by 4 bases; bases with no gene match: 10. CDR3 protein: CASSPGLSGESYNEQFF. CDR3 DNA: TGTGCCAGCAGCCCGGGCCTGAGCGGGGAATCCTACAATGAGCAGTTCTTC.

CDR3 sequence (DNA): TGTGCCAGCAGTCCTTCCCGGACAGGGGGGGGTCCCTACGAGCAGTACTTC. It translates to CASSPSRTGGGPYEQYF. This chain uses TRBV28 with TRBJ2-7; TRBD1 agrees at 10 bases. The CDR3 has 17 residues. Losses at the gene ends were 5 bases for V and 2 bases for J; bases not matched to a gene: 12. Looked up from germline, CDR1 is MDHEN and CDR2 is SYDVKM. The complete variable domain, with remaining parts taken from reference TRBV28 and TRBJ2-7, reads DVKVTQSSRYLVKRTGEKVFLECVQDMDHENMFWYRQDPGLGLRLIYFSYDVKMKEKGDIPEGYSVSREKKERFSLILESASTNQTSMYLCASSPSRTGGGPYEQYFGPGTRLTVT.

The genes are TRBV4-2 and TRBJ2-7; 8 bases align to TRBD2. The CDR3 is made up of 15 amino acids. With V trimmed by 1 base and J by 7 bases, 9 bases remained unmatched. CDR1 and CDR2 (germline): LGHNA, YNFKEQ. CDR3 loop: CASSQGRGANREQYF. The CDR3 DNA reads as TGTGCCAGCAGCCAAGGGCGGGGGGCCAATCGAGAGCAGTACTTC.

This chain uses TRBV5-4 with TRBJ1-2, with D possibly being TRBD1 (6 bases). The CDR3 is 15 amino acids. Germline CDR1 SGHNT, CDR2 YYREEE (reference sequence). V was shortened by 2 bases and J by 4 bases, with 15 bases between the two germline ends. DNA for the CDR3: TGTGCCAGCAGCTTAATTCAGTTACAGGGCTATGGCTACACCTTC. As protein: CASSLIQLQGYGYTF.

This clone was seen just once. The chain has TRBV4-1 and TRBJ2-1; tentative D call: TRBD1 (6 bases). Germline CDR1 reads MGHRA; CDR2 reads YSYEKL. The CDR3 runs to 16 residues. Trimming removed 4 bases from V and 5 bases from J, with 18 bases in between. CDR3 residues: CASSPGLQGNNNEQFF. The CDR3 coding sequence is TGCGCCAGCAGCCCGGGGTTGCAGGGGAACAACAATGAGCAGTTCTTC.

The chain is built from TRBV7-6 and TRBJ1-1, with 9 bases fitting TRBD1. This CDR3 is built from 16 residues. Germline CDR1 and CDR2: SGHVS and FNYEAQ. The trim removed 3 bases at V and 8 bases at J, leaving 13 bases unmatched. CDR3 in amino acids: CASSFFSGTGFREAFF. CDR3 coding DNA: TGTGCCAGCAGCTTTTTCTCCGGGACAGGGTTTCGGGAAGCTTTCTTT.

The chain carries TRBV2 and TRBJ1-2; tentatively, D is TRBD1 (6 bases). The V end lost 3 bases, the J end lost 4 bases, and 12 bases lay between the germline ends. The germline gives CDR1 SNHLY, CDR2 FYNNEI. The CDR3 is made up of 14 amino acids. The DNA of the CDR3 is TGTGCCAGCAGTGATCTGGGACAAAGCTATGGCTACACCTTC. This gives the protein CASSDLGQSYGYTF.

This sequence joins TRBV5-4 and TRBJ2-1, with 7 bases matching TRBD1. The ends lost 2 bases at V and 6 bases at J; junction bases unmatched: 5. Germline V gene lookup returns CDR1 SGHNT and CDR2 YYREEE (reference sequence). This CDR3 spans 14 amino acids. CDR3 nucleotides: TGTGCCAGCAGCTTAGAGGGGGCTAGCAATGAGCAGTTCTTC. As protein: CASSLEGASNEQFF. Variable domain in full (rest from reference TRBV5-4 and TRBJ2-1): ETGVTQSPTHLIKTRGQQVTLRCSSQSGHNTVSWYQQALGQGPQFIFQYYREEENGRGNFPPRFSGLQFPNYSSELNVNALELDDSALYLCASSLEGASNEQFFGPGTRLTVL.

The chain joins TRBV7-9 to TRBJ1-1; 8 positions match TRBD1. Trimming at V came to 3 bases and at J to 5 bases, leaving 5 bases not matched to a gene. The CDR3 consists of 14 residues. Looked up from germline, CDR1 is SEHNR and CDR2 is FQNEAQ (reference sequence). The CDR3 protein is CASSFPGGGTEAFF. Written as DNA, the CDR3 is TGTGCCAGCAGCTTCCCAGGGGGCGGAACTGAAGCTTTCTTT. Based on the CDR3 plus reference TRBV7-9 and TRBJ1-1, the full variable domain is DTGVSQNPRHKITKRGQNVTFRCDPISEHNRLYWYRQTLGQGPEFLTYFQNEAQLEKSRLLSDRFSAERPKGSFSTLEIQRTEQGDSAMYLCASSFPGGGTEAFFGQGTRLTVV.

The rearrangement joins TRBV7-2 to TRBJ1-1; 7 bases map to TRBD1. There are 16 residues in the CDR3. With 5 bases clipped from V and 1 base from J, the junction kept 10 bases outside the gene matches. Per the germline V gene, CDR1 is SGHTA and CDR2 is FQGNSA. The CDR3 DNA follows: TGTGCCAGCAGCGTAGGTCGACAGGGCCCGAACACTGAAGCTTTCTTT. This translates into CASSVGRQGPNTEAFF. The full variable domain, completed using reference TRBV7-2 and TRBJ1-1, is GAGVSQSPSNKVTEKGKDVELRCDPISGHTALYWYRQSLGQGLEFLIYFQGNSAPDKSGLPSDRFSAERTGGSVSTLTIQRTQQEDSAVYLCASSVGRQGPNTEAFFGQGTRLTVV.

V and J are TRBV6-5 and TRBJ1-1, with 11 bases lining up with TRBD1. The CDR3 covers 14 residues. The V and J ends lost 11 bases and 4 bases, in that order; junction bases with no gene match: 9. Looked up from germline, CDR1 is MNHEY and CDR2 is SVGAGI. The CDR3 is CAGRTGGFGTEAFF. As DNA, the CDR3 is TGTGCCGGGAGGACAGGGGGCTTCGGCACTGAAGCTTTCTTT.

This chain connects TRBV19 to TRBJ1-4; 9 positions match TRBD1. CDR3 length: 16 amino acids. The trim removed 5 bases at V and 10 bases at J, leaving 14 bases unmatched. The V gene's germline CDR1 is LNHDA and CDR2 SQIVND (reference sequence). CDR3 sequence (DNA): TGTGCCAGTAGTCCCGTCACCGGGACAGGGAATCGAAAACTGTTTTTT. Amino acids: CASSPVTGTGNRKLFF.

The chain combines TRBV4-3 with TRBJ1-5, with D perhaps matching TRBD1 (5 bases). With 0 bases removed from V and 9 bases from J, the gap between germline ends came to 15 bases. Per the germline V gene, CDR1 is LGHNA and CDR2 is YSLEER. This CDR3 contains 15 residues. CDR3 nucleotide sequence: TGCGCCAGCAGCCAAGAGGCGGACATAGTTAGGCCCCAGCATTTT. Protein: CASSQEADIVRPQHF.

The V and J genes are TRBV11-3 and TRBJ2-7; weak D call: TRBD1 (6 bases). V was trimmed by 6 bases and J by 3 bases, leaving 21 bases between them. The germline CDR1 and CDR2 sequences are SGHNT and YENEEA. The CDR3 has 16 residues. The CDR3 is CASRPRTAHSFYEQYF. As DNA, the CDR3 is TGTGCCAGCAGACCGCGGACAGCCCATTCCTTCTACGAGCAGTACTTC.

V is TRBV20-1 and J is TRBJ1-1, with 11 bases identical to TRBD1. Germline CDR1 and CDR2: DFQATT and SNEGSKA (reference sequence). The trim removed 3 bases at V and 5 bases at J, leaving 5 bases unmatched. The CDR3 runs 14 residues. CDR3 loop: CSASPGTGGTEAFF. CDR3 coding DNA: TGCAGTGCTAGTCCCGGGACAGGGGGTACTGAAGCTTTCTTT.

This rearrangement joins TRBV5-1 to TRBJ2-2; 7 nucleotides match TRBD1. The CDR3 is 15 amino acids. Trimming at V came to 3 bases and at J to 1 base, leaving 3 bases not matched to a gene. Per germline, CDR1 SGHRS and CDR2 YFSETQ. In DNA, the CDR3 is TGCGCCAGCAGCTGGTACAGGGGGAACACCGGGGAGCTGTTTTTT. It is translated as CASSWYRGNTGELFF.

The V and J genes are TRBV18 and TRBJ2-5, with 10 bases lining up with TRBD1. The germline V gene encodes CDR1 KGHSH and CDR2 LQKENI. The CDR3 has 15 amino acids. The junction had 7 bases not matched to a gene; V was cut back by 4 bases and J by 5 bases. The CDR3 loop is CASSHQRDRGETQYF. The CDR3 DNA follows: TGTGCCAGCTCACACCAACGGGACAGGGGTGAGACCCAGTACTTC.

This rearrangement joins TRBV5-1 to TRBJ1-1; a weak D match, TRBD1 (5 bases). Germline CDR1 reads SGHRS; CDR2 reads YFSETQ. V was shortened by 0 bases and J by 5 bases, with 8 bases between the two germline ends. The CDR3 extends over 13 amino acids. In DNA form, the CDR3 reads TGCGCCAGCAGCTTGGGGGGCTGGACTGAAGCTTTCTTT. It yields the protein CASSLGGWTEAFF. The full variable domain, in which reference TRBV5-1 and TRBJ1-1 provide the parts outside the CDR3, is KAGVTQTPRYLIKTRGQQVTLSCSPISGHRSVSWYQQTPGQGLQFLFEYFSETQRNKGNFPGRFSGRQFSNSRSEMNVSTLELGDSALYLCASSLGGWTEAFFGQGTRLTVV.

V and J are TRBV19 and TRBJ1-5, with D perhaps TRBD1 (6 bases). The V and J ends lost 9 bases and 0 bases respectively, with 12 bases between them. This CDR3 contains 14 residues. Germline V gives CDR1 LNHDA, CDR2 SQIVND (reference sequence). The CDR3 nucleotides are TGTGCCAGCCATAGGGGGTTTAGCAATCAGCCCCAGCATTTT. As protein: CASHRGFSNQPQHF.